One and the same sample provided the 2 T cell receptor beta chains below, sequenced in a study of esophageal squamous cell carcinoma under preoperative chemotherapy. Noted time point: after preoperative PTX-NDP chemotherapy. TCRdb analysed the PCR reads with MiXCR anew, one entry per CDR3 protein. Among 9,500 to 11,000 distinct CDR3 sequences listed, roughly 63% were seen once. The sample was gathered from a patient given preoperative chemotherapy. The receptors stem from a human donor with esophageal squamous cell carcinoma. The donor label of this sample is uncertain.

In this sample, this clonotype turned up a few times. The chain carries TRBV7-6 and TRBJ1-1, with 11 bases aligning to TRBD1. Germline V lookup: CDR1 SGHVS, CDR2 FNYEAQ. The CDR3 runs 17 residues. Trimming took 5 bases from V and 0 from J; bases not matched to a gene: 8. CDR3 amino acids: CASSPGTGGRMNTEAFF. The CDR3 DNA sequence: TGTGCCAGCAGCCCAGGGACAGGGGGTCGGATGAACACTGAAGCTTTCTTT.

The V gene is TRBV6-1, the J gene TRBJ2-3, with D perhaps matching TRBD1 or TRBD2 (5 bases each). The DNA end is more similar to TRBJ2-4, so the J call may be wrong. The CDR3 spans 12 residues. The germline V gene encodes CDR1 MNHNS and CDR2 SASEGT. CDR3 in amino acids: CASTGLENIQYF. The CDR3 nucleotides read TGTGCCAGCACGGGGCTGGAAAACATTCAGTACTTC.